The 2 T cell receptor beta chains in this list originate from one sample, sequenced in a study of T cell changes during pregnancy in multiple sclerosis. Some clones are missing from TCRdb's copy, which holds only in-frame ones; the method was immunoSEQ multiplex PCR. The sample lists some 85,000 clones; around 93% were seen once. The sequenced sample was peripheral blood, obtained in the second trimester of pregnancy. All receptors derive from a female donor in good health, enrolled as a control in a pregnancy study.

V is TRBV27 and J is TRBJ1-4; D might be TRBD1 (6 bases). Trimming took 1 base from V and 4 from J, leaving 10 bases between them. The germline gives CDR1 MNHEY, CDR2 SMNVEV (reference sequence). This CDR3 region has 15 residues. This chain's CDR3 is CASSLYGQINEKLFF. The CDR3 region has the DNA TGTGCCAGCAGTTTATATGGACAGATTAATGAAAAACTGTTTTTT.

The V and J genes are TRBV7-8 and TRBJ1-2, with D possibly matching TRBD1 (5 bases). The V end lost 1 base, the J end lost 4 bases, and 13 bases lay between the germline ends. The CDR3 is 15 amino acids. In germline, CDR1 is SGHVS, CDR2 FQNEAQ. This CDR3 is CASSLESTGAYGYTF. The DNA for the CDR3 is TGTGCCAGCAGCTTAGAATCCACAGGTGCCTATGGCTACACCTTC.